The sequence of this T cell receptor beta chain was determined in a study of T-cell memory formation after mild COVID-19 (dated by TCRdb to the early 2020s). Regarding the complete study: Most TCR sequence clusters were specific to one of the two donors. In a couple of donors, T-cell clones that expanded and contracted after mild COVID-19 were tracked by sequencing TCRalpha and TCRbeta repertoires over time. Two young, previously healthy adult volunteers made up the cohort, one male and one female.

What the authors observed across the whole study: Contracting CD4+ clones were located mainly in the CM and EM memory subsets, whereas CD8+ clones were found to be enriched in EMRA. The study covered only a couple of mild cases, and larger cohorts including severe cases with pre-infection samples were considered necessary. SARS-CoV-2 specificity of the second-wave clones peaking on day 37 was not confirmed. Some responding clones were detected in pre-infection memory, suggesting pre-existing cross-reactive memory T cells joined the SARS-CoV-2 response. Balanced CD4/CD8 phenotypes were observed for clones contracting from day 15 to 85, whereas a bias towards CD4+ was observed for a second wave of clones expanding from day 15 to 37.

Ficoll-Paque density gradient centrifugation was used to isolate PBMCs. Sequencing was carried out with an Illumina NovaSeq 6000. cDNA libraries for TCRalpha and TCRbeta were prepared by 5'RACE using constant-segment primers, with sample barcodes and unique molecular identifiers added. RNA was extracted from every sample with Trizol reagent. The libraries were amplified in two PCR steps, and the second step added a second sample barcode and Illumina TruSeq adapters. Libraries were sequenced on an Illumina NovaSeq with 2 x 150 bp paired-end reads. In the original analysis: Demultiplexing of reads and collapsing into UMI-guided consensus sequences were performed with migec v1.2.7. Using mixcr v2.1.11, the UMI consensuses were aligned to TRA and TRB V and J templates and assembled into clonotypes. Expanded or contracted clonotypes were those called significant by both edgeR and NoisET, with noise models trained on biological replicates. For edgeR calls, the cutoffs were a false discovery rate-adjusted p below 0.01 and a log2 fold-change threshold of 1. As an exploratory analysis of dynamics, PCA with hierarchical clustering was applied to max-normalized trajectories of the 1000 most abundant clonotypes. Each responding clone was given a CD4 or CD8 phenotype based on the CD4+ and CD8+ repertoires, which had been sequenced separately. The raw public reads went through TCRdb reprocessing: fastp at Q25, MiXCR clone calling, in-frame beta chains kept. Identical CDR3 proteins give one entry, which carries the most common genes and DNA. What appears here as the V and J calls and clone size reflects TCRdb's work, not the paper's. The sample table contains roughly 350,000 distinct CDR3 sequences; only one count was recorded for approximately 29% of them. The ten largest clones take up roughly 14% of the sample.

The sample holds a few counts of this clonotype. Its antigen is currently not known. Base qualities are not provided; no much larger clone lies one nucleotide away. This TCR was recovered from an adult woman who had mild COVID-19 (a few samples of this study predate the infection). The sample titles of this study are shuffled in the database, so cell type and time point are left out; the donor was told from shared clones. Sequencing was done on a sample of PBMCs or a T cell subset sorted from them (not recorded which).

The CDR3 protein sequence reads: CASSLPGHPYEQYF. The sequenced DNA is TGTGCCAGCAGCCTCCCGGGACACCCATACGAGCAGTACTTC. The chain joins TRBV7-9 to TRBJ2-7; TRBD1 is a possible D gene, resting on 6 matching bases. From the cysteine up to the phenylalanine, the CDR3 has a length of 14 residues. Only CDR3 DNA is held: 42 bases, read in frame from base 1. CDR1 and CDR2 (SEHNR, FQNEAQ) derive from the germline V gene (reference sequence). V sheds 5 bases and J sheds 4 bases, leaving 15 bases between their ends. Outside the CDR3, residues come from the reference TRBV7-9 and TRBJ2-7 proteins, so the full variable domain is: DTGVSQNPRHKITKRGQNVTFRCDPISEHNRLYWYRQTLGQGPEFLTYFQNEAQLEKSRLLSDRFSAERPKGSFSTLEIQRTEQGDSAMYLCASSLPGHPYEQYFGPGTRLTVT.